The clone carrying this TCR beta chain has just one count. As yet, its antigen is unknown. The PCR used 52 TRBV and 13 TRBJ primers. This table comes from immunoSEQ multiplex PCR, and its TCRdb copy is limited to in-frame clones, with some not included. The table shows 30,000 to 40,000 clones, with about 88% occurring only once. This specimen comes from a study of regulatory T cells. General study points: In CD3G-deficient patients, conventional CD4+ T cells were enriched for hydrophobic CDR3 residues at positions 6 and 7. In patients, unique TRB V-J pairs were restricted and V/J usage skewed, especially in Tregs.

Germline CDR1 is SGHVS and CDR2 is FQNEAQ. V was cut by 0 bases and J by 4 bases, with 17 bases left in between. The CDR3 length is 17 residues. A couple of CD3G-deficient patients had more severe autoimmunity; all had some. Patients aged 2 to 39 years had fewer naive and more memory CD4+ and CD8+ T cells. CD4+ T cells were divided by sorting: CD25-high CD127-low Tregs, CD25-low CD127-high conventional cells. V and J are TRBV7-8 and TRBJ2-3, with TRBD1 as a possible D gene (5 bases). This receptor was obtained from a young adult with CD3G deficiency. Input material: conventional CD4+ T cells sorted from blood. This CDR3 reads CASSLASSGLGADTQYF. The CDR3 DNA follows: TGTGCCAGCAGCTTAGCCTCTTCGGGCTTAGGGGCAGATACGCAGTATTTT.